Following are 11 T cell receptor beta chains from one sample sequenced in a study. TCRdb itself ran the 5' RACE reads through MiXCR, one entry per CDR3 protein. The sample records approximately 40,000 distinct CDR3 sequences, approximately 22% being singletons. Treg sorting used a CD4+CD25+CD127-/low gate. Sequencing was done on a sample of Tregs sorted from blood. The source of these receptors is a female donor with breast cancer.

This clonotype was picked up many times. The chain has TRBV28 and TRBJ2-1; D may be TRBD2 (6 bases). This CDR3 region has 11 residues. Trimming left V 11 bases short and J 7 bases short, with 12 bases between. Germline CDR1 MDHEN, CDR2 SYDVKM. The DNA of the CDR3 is TGTGCCTGGGGGGTTAGGAATGAGCAGTTCTTC. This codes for CAWGVRNEQFF.

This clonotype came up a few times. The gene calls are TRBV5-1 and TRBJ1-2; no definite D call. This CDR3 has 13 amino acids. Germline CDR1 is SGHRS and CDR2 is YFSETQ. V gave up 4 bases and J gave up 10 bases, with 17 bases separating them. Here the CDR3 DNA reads TGCGCCAGCAGCCCAGTCCCGACGGGTTCCTACACCTTC. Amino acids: CASSPVPTGSYTF.

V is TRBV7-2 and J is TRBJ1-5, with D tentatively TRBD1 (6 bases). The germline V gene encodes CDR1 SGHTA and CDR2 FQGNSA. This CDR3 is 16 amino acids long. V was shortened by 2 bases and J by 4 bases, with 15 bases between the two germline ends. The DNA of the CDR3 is TGTGCCAGCAGCTTATCAGGGGCAGGGGCTAATCAGCCCCAGCATTTT. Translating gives CASSLSGAGANQPQHF. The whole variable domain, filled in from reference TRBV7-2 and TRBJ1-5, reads GAGVSQSPSNKVTEKGKDVELRCDPISGHTALYWYRQSLGQGLEFLIYFQGNSAPDKSGLPSDRFSAERTGGSVSTLTIQRTQQEDSAVYLCASSLSGAGANQPQHFGDGTRLSIL.

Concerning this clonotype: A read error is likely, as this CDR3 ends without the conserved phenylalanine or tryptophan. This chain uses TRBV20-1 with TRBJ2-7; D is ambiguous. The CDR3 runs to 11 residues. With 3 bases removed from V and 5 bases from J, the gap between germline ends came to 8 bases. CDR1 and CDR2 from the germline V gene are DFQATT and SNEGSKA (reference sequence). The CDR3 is CSASYNHEQYL. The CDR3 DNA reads TGCAGTGCTAGTTACAACCACGAGCAGTACCTC.

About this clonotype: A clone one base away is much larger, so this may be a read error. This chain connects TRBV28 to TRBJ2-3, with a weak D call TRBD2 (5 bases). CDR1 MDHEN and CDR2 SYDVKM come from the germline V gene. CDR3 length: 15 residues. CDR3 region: CVSSSPLGLTDTQYF. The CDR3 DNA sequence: TGTGTCAGCAGTTCGCCTCTCGGACTCACAGATACGCAGTATTTT.

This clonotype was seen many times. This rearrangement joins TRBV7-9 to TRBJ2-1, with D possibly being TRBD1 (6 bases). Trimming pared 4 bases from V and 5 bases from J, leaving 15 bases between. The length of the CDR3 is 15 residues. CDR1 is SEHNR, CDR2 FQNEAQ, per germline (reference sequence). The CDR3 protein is CASSSPGTTDNEQFF. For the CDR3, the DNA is TGTGCCAGCAGCTCCCCAGGGACAACGGACAATGAGCAGTTCTTC.

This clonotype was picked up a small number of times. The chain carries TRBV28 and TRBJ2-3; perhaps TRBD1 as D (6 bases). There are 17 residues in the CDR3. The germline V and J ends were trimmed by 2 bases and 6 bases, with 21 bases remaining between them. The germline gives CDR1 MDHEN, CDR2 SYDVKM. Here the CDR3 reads CASSLLQTDRSKDTQYF. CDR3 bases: TGTGCCAGCAGTTTACTCCAAACCGACAGGAGTAAGGATACGCAGTATTTT. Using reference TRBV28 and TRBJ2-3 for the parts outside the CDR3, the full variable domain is DVKVTQSSRYLVKRTGEKVFLECVQDMDHENMFWYRQDPGLGLRLIYFSYDVKMKEKGDIPEGYSVSREKKERFSLILESASTNQTSMYLCASSLLQTDRSKDTQYFGPGTRLTVL.

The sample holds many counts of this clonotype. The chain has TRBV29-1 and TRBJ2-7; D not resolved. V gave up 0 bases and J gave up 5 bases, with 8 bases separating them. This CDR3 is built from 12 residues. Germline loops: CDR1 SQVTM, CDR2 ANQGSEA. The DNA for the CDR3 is TGCAGCGTTGAAGATCTAGGGAACGAGCAGTACTTC. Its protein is CSVEDLGNEQYF.

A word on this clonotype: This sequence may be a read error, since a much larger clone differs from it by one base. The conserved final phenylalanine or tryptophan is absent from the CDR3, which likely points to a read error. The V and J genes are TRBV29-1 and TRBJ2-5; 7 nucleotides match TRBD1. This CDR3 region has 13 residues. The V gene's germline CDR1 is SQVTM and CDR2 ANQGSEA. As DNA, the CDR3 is TGCAGCGTCGTGACAGGGAACCACGAGACCCAGTACCTC. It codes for CSVVTGNHETQYL.

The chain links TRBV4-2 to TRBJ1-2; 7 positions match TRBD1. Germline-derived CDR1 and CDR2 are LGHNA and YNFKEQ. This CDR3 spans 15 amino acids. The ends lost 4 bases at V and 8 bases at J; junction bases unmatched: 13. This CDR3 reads CASSPTSGGLGGYTF. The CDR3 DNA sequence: TGTGCCAGCAGCCCGACGTCAGGGGGGCTTGGAGGCTACACCTTC.

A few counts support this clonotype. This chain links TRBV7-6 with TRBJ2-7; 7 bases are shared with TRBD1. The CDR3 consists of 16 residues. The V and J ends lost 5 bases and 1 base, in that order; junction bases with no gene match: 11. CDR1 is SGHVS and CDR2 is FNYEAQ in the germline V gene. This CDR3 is CASSPIPGQSSYEQYF. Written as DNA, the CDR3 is TGTGCCAGCAGCCCTATACCGGGACAGTCTTCCTACGAGCAGTACTTC.